The 7 T cell receptor beta chains listed next were all sequenced from one sample in a study of blood T cell repertoires in COVID-19. Assay used: immunoSEQ multiplex PCR; TCRdb lists only in-frame clones, some missing. The table shows fewer than 80,000 clones, with roughly 90% occurring only once. The sequenced material came from peripheral blood. The receptor source for this set is a man older than 75 with COVID-19, enrolled during active disease.

The V and J genes are TRBV19 and TRBJ1-4; no clear D. Germline loops: CDR1 LNHDA, CDR2 SQIVND (reference sequence). CDR3 length: 15 residues. V was pared by 7 bases and J by 8 bases, with 20 bases between. Here the CDR3 DNA reads TGTGCCAGTACCAACCTGGGAGGGTATGGAGAAAAACTGTTTTTT. It encodes CASTNLGGYGEKLFF.

The chain is built from TRBV28 and TRBJ2-7, with 8 bases matching TRBD2. V lost 6 bases, J lost 2 bases, and 9 bases stayed unmatched. Germline V gene sequence: CDR1 MDHEN, CDR2 SYDVKM. The CDR3 spans 15 residues. The chain's CDR3 is CASRDSGGSPYEQYF. The CDR3 DNA reads as TGTGCCAGCAGGGACAGCGGGGGCTCCCCCTACGAGCAGTACTTC.

The gene calls are TRBV5-4 and TRBJ1-4; no clear D. Germline CDR1 reads SGHNT; CDR2 reads YYREEE (reference sequence). V was pared by 1 base and J by 8 bases, with 12 bases between. The CDR3 contains 14 residues. The CDR3 bases are TGTGCCAGCAGCTTGACAGCGGGAGAAGAAAAACTGTTTTTT. Protein sequence: CASSLTAGEEKLFF.

CDR3 sequence reads: CSASPATGAEQYF. In nucleotides, the CDR3 is TGCAGTGCTAGTCCCGCGACAGGGGCCGAGCAGTACTTC. The chain employs TRBV20-1 and TRBJ2-7, with 8 nucleotides matching TRBD1. The germline V gene has CDR1 DFQATT and CDR2 SNEGSKA (reference sequence). The J segment lost 6 bases and the V segment lost 3 bases, leaving 7 bases of the junction unmatched. The length of the CDR3 is 13 residues.

This chain links TRBV12-3 or TRBV12-4 with TRBJ1-5; no clear D gene. V lost 3 bases and J lost 2, with 5 bases in between. The CDR3 consists of 13 residues. The CDR3 region is CASSFQGNQPQHF. DNA of the CDR3: TGTGCCAGCAGTTTCCAGGGCAATCAGCCCCAGCATTTT.

The chain combines TRBV18 with TRBJ1-1; perhaps TRBD1 as D (5 bases). V was pared by 3 bases and J by 3 bases, with 14 bases between. CDR3 length: 15 amino acids. CDR1 and CDR2 from the germline V gene are KGHSH and LQKENI. In DNA, the CDR3 is TGTGCCAGCTCACCTTCGACAGCCAGTTACACTGAAGCTTTCTTT. It yields the protein CASSPSTASYTEAFF.

This clone was seen just once. V is TRBV4-3 and J is TRBJ1-2; D may be TRBD1 (6 bases). Germline V gives CDR1 LGHNA, CDR2 YSLEER. The CDR3 sequence is 15 residues long. V dropped 0 bases and J dropped 1 base, with 9 bases sitting between them. The CDR3 DNA reads TGCGCCAGCAGCCAAGAGACAGGTTTTAACTATGGCTACACCTTC. It specifies CASSQETGFNYGYTF.